These 22 T cell receptor beta chains came from one sample sequenced in a study of PD-1 blockade in mismatch repair-deficient tumors. Profiling relied on immunoSEQ multiplex PCR, and the TCRdb table lists in-frame clones only, not all of them. Here the sample spans about 49,000 clones, over 60% being singletons. Sequencing used PBMCs, obtained before pembrolizumab treatment. The receptor set was obtained from an adult with mismatch repair-deficient cancer.

V and J are TRBV5-1 and TRBJ2-2; TRBD2 aligns across 10 bases. This CDR3 is 16 amino acids long. V shed 4 bases, J shed 3 bases, and the junction held 6 bases outside the gene matches. Germline assignment: CDR1 SGHRS and CDR2 YFSETQ. Here the CDR3 DNA reads TGCGCCAGCAGCGTGGGACTAGCGCTGCACACCGGGGAGCTGTTTTTT. It encodes CASSVGLALHTGELFF.

The chain joins TRBV9 to TRBJ2-3, with 9 bases fitting TRBD1. Germline V gene sequence: CDR1 SGDLS, CDR2 YYNGEE. Trimming took 4 bases from V and 3 from J; bases not matched to a gene: 6. CDR3 length equals 15 residues. CDR3 sequence: CASSRGQGWTDTQYF. The DNA of the CDR3 is TGTGCCAGCAGCCGGGGACAGGGATGGACAGATACGCAGTATTTT.

The CDR3 DNA is TGTGCCAGCAGCTTAGGGCATGCGAGCTCCTACGAGCAGTACTTC. Residues: CASSLGHASSYEQYF. V gene TRBV7-9 combines with J gene TRBJ2-7; D is ambiguous. Germline-derived CDR1 and CDR2 are SEHNR and FQNEAQ (reference sequence). Trimming shortened V by 1 base and J by 0 bases, and 10 bases separated the two germline ends. The CDR3 length is 15 residues.

The genes are TRBV6-4 and TRBJ2-7; weak D call: TRBD2 (5 bases). The V and J ends lost 4 bases and 3 bases respectively, with 16 bases between them. CDR3 size: 15 residues. Germline values: CDR1 MRHNA, CDR2 SNTAGT. The CDR3 reads CASSARSPRDYEQYF. The DNA of the CDR3 is TGTGCCAGCAGTGCTCGATCCCCCCGGGACTACGAGCAGTACTTC.

V gene TRBV7-8 combines with J gene TRBJ2-5, with 7 bases aligning to TRBD2. V lost 0 bases, J lost 7 bases, and 2 bases stayed unmatched. From germline, CDR1 is SGHVS and CDR2 FQNEAQ. This CDR3 spans 13 amino acids. This CDR3 reads CASSLAGEGTQYF. The CDR3 bases are TGTGCCAGCAGCTTAGCAGGGGAGGGGACCCAGTACTTC.

This clone was seen more than once but under ten times. The chain recombines TRBV6-6 with TRBJ2-7; tentative D call: TRBD2 (6 bases). Trimming shortened V by 2 bases and J by 6 bases, and 11 bases separated the two germline ends. Germline CDR1 is MNHNY and CDR2 is SVGAGI (reference sequence). This CDR3 is 13 amino acids long. In nucleotides, the CDR3 is TGTGCCAGCAGTTACCAATCCGGGGGCGAGCAGTACTTC. Its translation is CASSYQSGGEQYF.

The chain is built from TRBV7-6 and TRBJ2-7; D remains ambiguous. Germline V lookup: CDR1 SGHVS, CDR2 FNYEAQ. V lost 4 bases and J lost 5, with 18 bases in between. This CDR3 is built from 15 residues. The chain's CDR3 is CASSSGGQNGNEQYF. The CDR3, as DNA: TGTGCCAGCAGCTCCGGTGGTCAGAACGGCAACGAGCAGTACTTC.

The J gene is TRBJ1-5, the V gene TRBV28; D unresolved. The ends were cut back, 3 bases at V and 2 bases at J, with 11 bases in the middle. Looked up from germline, CDR1 is MDHEN and CDR2 is SYDVKM. CDR3 length equals 15 residues. CDR3: CASSFGEWGNQPQHF. CDR3 coding DNA: TGTGCCAGCAGTTTCGGGGAGTGGGGCAATCAGCCCCAGCATTTT.

The sample holds one count of this clone. This rearrangement joins TRBV18 to TRBJ2-3; 11 bases map to TRBD2. The CDR3 has 16 amino acids. Germline assignment: CDR1 KGHSH and CDR2 LQKENI. V shed 4 bases and J 3 bases; nucleotides not matched to a gene: 6. The CDR3 bases are TGTGCCAGCTCACAAACTAGCGGGAGCTTGACAGATACGCAGTATTTT. It yields the protein CASSQTSGSLTDTQYF. Full variable domain (outside the CDR3, taken from reference TRBV18 and TRBJ2-3): NAGVMQNPRHLVRRRGQEARLRCSPMKGHSHVYWYRQLPEEGLKFMVYLQKENIIDESGMPKERFSAEFPKEGPSILRIQQVVRGDSAAYFCASSQTSGSLTDTQYFGPGTRLTVL.

This sequence joins TRBV6-6 and TRBJ2-1; 10 nucleotides match TRBD1. V lost 10 bases to trimming and J lost 10 bases; unmatched junction nucleotides: 16. The V gene's germline CDR1 is MNHNY and CDR2 SVGAGI (reference sequence). The CDR3 is 15 residues long. The chain's CDR3 is CATAGTGAVVREQFF. The CDR3 DNA sequence: TGTGCCACCGCGGGGACAGGGGCCGTTGTGAGAGAGCAGTTCTTC.

The chain is built from TRBV7-2 and TRBJ1-1; 10 positions match TRBD1. The germline V gene encodes CDR1 SGHTA and CDR2 FQGNSA. There are 13 residues in the CDR3. The V and J ends lost 5 bases and 6 bases, in that order; junction bases with no gene match: 3. CDR3 DNA: TGTGCCAGCAGCCTCGGGACAGGGGCTGAAGCTTTCTTT. Residues: CASSLGTGAEAFF.

This clone has just a few counts. The gene calls are TRBV30 and TRBJ1-2; the D is unclear. Deletions cut 1 base from V and 6 bases from J, with 15 bases between. CDR3 length: 14 residues. In germline, CDR1 is GTSNPN, CDR2 SVGIG (reference sequence). The CDR3 nucleotides read TGTGCCTGGAGTGCTTACGGGTTCCACGATGGCTACACCTTC. Amino acid sequence: CAWSAYGFHDGYTF.

This chain joins TRBV19 and TRBJ1-2; possible D gene TRBD1, 5 bases. The CDR3 consists of 13 residues. From germline, CDR1 is LNHDA and CDR2 SQIVND (reference sequence). The V and J ends lost 4 bases and 4 bases respectively, with 10 bases between them. CDR3 DNA: TGTGCCAGTAGTAGCGGGACGTCCTATGGCTACACCTTC. Its translation: CASSSGTSYGYTF.

The sample holds a few counts of this clone. Mismatch with germline at one junction end may stem from a read error. The CDR3 DNA reads as TGTGCCAGCAGCGCCGGGACAGCACCGGGCGCCTTC. As protein: CASSAGTAPGAF. The chain couples TRBV9 to TRBJ1-2; the match to TRBD1 covers 7 bases. This CDR3 has 12 amino acids. Germline assignment: CDR1 SGDLS and CDR2 YYNGEE.

The chain recombines TRBV19 with TRBJ1-2; D gene unclear. CDR3 length equals 13 residues. Per the germline V gene, CDR1 is LNHDA and CDR2 is SQIVND (reference sequence). Trimming cost V 3 bases and J 1 base, with 6 bases left between them. The CDR3 nucleotides are TGTGCCAGTAGTATGATGGATAACTATGGCTACACCTTC. Translated, it gives CASSMMDNYGYTF.

The V call is TRBV4-3, the J call TRBJ2-3; a weak D match, TRBD1 (7 bases). V lost 9 bases, J lost 8 bases, and 21 bases lay in between. This CDR3 contains 14 residues. The V gene's germline CDR1 is LGHNA and CDR2 YSLEER. The CDR3 region has the DNA TGCGCCAGTAGCGGTTCGCTTTCAGGGGGTACGCAGTATTTT. It codes for CASSGSLSGGTQYF.

The table lists this clone with a few counts. V usage is TRBV30 and J usage is TRBJ1-2, with 12 nucleotides matching TRBD1. This CDR3 has 16 amino acids. The germline V gene encodes CDR1 GTSNPN and CDR2 SVGIG (reference sequence). V was pared by 1 base and J by 1 base, with 4 bases of the junction left unmatched. The chain's CDR3 is CAWSGDRGLDNYGYTF. CDR3 sequence (DNA): TGTGCCTGGAGTGGGGACAGGGGGCTGGATAACTATGGCTACACCTTC.

The chain couples TRBV30 to TRBJ2-3, with D perhaps assigned TRBD1 or TRBD2 (5 bases each). V lost 0 bases and J 1 base, leaving 11 bases between the germline ends. CDR1 and CDR2 (germline): GTSNPN, SVGIG (reference sequence). The CDR3 runs to 15 residues. CDR3 in amino acids: CAWSVGRGGTDTQYF. The CDR3 DNA follows: TGTGCCTGGAGTGTAGGGAGAGGGGGCACAGATACGCAGTATTTT.

The chain employs TRBV6-6 and TRBJ1-1; D is ambiguous. CDR3 length: 12 amino acids. The germline V and J ends were trimmed by 6 bases and 7 bases, with 12 bases remaining between them. CDR1 is MNHNY, CDR2 SVGAGI, per germline (reference sequence). CDR3 residues: CASSHEAVEAFF. The CDR3 coding sequence is TGTGCCAGCAGCCACGAGGCAGTTGAAGCTTTCTTT.

This sequence joins TRBV7-3 and TRBJ2-5; D assignment may be TRBD1 or TRBD2 (5 bases each). The CDR3 contains 15 residues. Germline V gene data show CDR1 as SGHTA and CDR2 as FQGTGA. V was trimmed by 4 bases and J by 4 bases, leaving 16 bases between them. CDR3: CASSSKRGSPETQYF. DNA of the CDR3: TGTGCCAGCAGCTCCAAACGGGGCAGCCCAGAGACCCAGTACTTC.

This chain links TRBV28 with TRBJ1-3; D call uncertain. V was cut by 5 bases and J by 6 bases, with 5 bases left in between. The CDR3 sequence is 11 residues long. Germline-derived CDR1 and CDR2 are MDHEN and SYDVKM. CDR3 residues: CASSEANTIYF. The CDR3 nucleotides are TGTGCCAGCAGTGAGGCAAACACCATATATTTT.

This clone was detected only once. At one end, the junction sequence differs from germline, possibly due to a read error. The chain combines TRBV7-7 with TRBJ2-1; D is unresolved. The CDR3 totals 13 residues. Germline V CDR1 and CDR2: SSHAT, FNYEAQ (reference sequence). CDR3 nucleotides: TGTGCTAGCAGCTACGAAGGTTTCGGGGAGCAGTTCTTC. Amino acid sequence: CASSYEGFGEQFF.